The 25 T cell receptor beta chains below all came from one sample that was sequenced in a study of blood T cell repertoires in COVID-19. Method: immunoSEQ multiplex PCR; TCRdb's copy keeps in-frame clones and lacks some. The sample includes a few hundred thousand clones, roughly 90% of them seen just once. Source material: peripheral blood. The receptors were sampled from a young man with acute or convalescent COVID-19.

V is TRBV27 and J is TRBJ2-7, with D possibly matching TRBD1 (6 bases). Germline CDR1 MNHEY, CDR2 SMNVEV (reference sequence). V was trimmed by 2 bases and J by 3 bases, leaving 20 bases between them. CDR3 length: 17 amino acids. The CDR3 protein is CASSLSPQGWANYEQYF. CDR3 DNA sequence: TGTGCCAGCAGTTTAAGCCCACAGGGATGGGCCAACTACGAGCAGTACTTC.

This sequence joins TRBV5-1 and TRBJ2-1, with 8 bases fitting TRBD1. The CDR3 length is 15 residues. Trimming took 4 bases from V and 10 from J; bases not matched to a gene: 13. From germline, CDR1 is SGHRS and CDR2 YFSETQ. DNA of the CDR3: TGCGCCAGCAGCACCGGACAGGGATACCGGGAGGAGCAGTTCTTC. Its translation is CASSTGQGYREEQFF.

The rearrangement joins TRBV7-9 to TRBJ1-1, with 8 bases aligning to TRBD1. Trimming removed 7 bases from V and 6 bases from J; junction bases left unmatched: 19. Germline V gives CDR1 SEHNR, CDR2 FQNEAQ (reference sequence). The CDR3 has 17 residues. This chain's CDR3 is CASTLQVQGAGWAEAFF. The DNA for the CDR3 is TGTGCCAGCACCTTGCAAGTCCAGGGGGCGGGATGGGCTGAAGCTTTCTTT.

The chain employs TRBV4-1 and TRBJ1-1, with no clear D. The V gene lost 1 base and the J gene lost 1 base, with 7 bases spanning the gap. Germline V gene data show CDR1 as MGHRA and CDR2 as YSYEKL. The CDR3 has 14 residues. DNA for the CDR3: TGCGCCAGCAGCCAAGGTCAGTCGAACACTGAAGCTTTCTTT. It yields the protein CASSQGQSNTEAFF.

V gene TRBV9 combines with J gene TRBJ1-2; 7 bases line up with TRBD1. CDR1 SGDLS and CDR2 YYNGEE come from the germline V gene. V was pared by 4 bases and J by 8 bases, with 14 bases of the junction left unmatched. The CDR3 contains 15 residues. This CDR3 reads CASSPRQGRTGGYTF. The CDR3 DNA reads TGTGCCAGCAGCCCGCGACAGGGACGAACGGGCGGCTACACCTTC.

The J gene is TRBJ2-3, the V gene TRBV10-3; 8 bases match TRBD2. V lost 2 bases and J lost 2; bases outside the gene matches: 6. The germline gives CDR1 ENHRY, CDR2 SYGVKD. The CDR3 has 16 residues. The CDR3 DNA reads as TGTGCCATCAGTGAGCTGGGACTAGGGTACACAGATACGCAGTATTTT. Translating it yields CAISELGLGYTDTQYF.

V usage is TRBV18 and J usage is TRBJ2-2; D perhaps matches TRBD2 (7 bases). V was shortened by 3 bases and J by 8 bases, with 19 bases between the two germline ends. CDR1 and CDR2 from the germline V gene are KGHSH and LQKENI. The CDR3 contains 16 residues. The CDR3 region has the DNA TGTGCCAGCTCACCCACGGCGGGGGCGATTCCGGGGGAGCTGTTTTTT. Its translation: CASSPTAGAIPGELFF.

The gene calls are TRBV27 and TRBJ1-1; the D gene is possibly TRBD1 (6 bases). Between the trimmed V and J ends, which lost 4 bases and 6 bases, there was a span of 21 bases. Germline V gene data show CDR1 as MNHEY and CDR2 as SMNVEV (reference sequence). The CDR3 loop spans 16 amino acids. The CDR3 is CASSSPNYWGLAEAFF. The CDR3 DNA is TGTGCCAGCAGTTCCCCAAATTATTGGGGGCTCGCTGAAGCTTTCTTT.

The rearrangement links TRBV28 to TRBJ1-1; TRBD1 aligns across 7 bases. This CDR3 has 13 residues. Germline CDR1 and CDR2: MDHEN and SYDVKM. V gave up 6 bases and J gave up 4 bases; unmatched junction bases: 5. In DNA form, the CDR3 reads TGTGCCAGCAGGCCGGGACAGCGCACTGAAGCTTTCTTT. Its translation is CASRPGQRTEAFF.

The V and J genes are TRBV28 and TRBJ1-1, with D possibly TRBD1 on 5 matching bases. In germline, CDR1 is MDHEN, CDR2 SYDVKM. This CDR3 is 10 amino acids long. V shed 8 bases and J shed 8 bases, with 9 bases lying between them. CDR3 coding DNA: TGTGCCAGCGGCCGACAGGAAGCTTTCTTT. This translates into CASGRQEAFF. The whole variable domain, filled in from reference TRBV28 and TRBJ1-1, reads DVKVTQSSRYLVKRTGEKVFLECVQDMDHENMFWYRQDPGLGLRLIYFSYDVKMKEKGDIPEGYSVSREKKERFSLILESASTNQTSMYLCASGRQEAFFGQGTRLTVV.

This clone was counted only a few times. The chain combines TRBV16 with TRBJ1-1; D remains ambiguous. Germline CDR1 reads KGHSY; CDR2 reads FQNENV. The V end was cut by 1 base, the J end by 1 base, with 7 bases between. The CDR3 runs 14 residues. For the CDR3, the DNA is TGTGCCAGCAGCCAATTTCGGGGGAACACTGAAGCTTTCTTT. Encoded protein: CASSQFRGNTEAFF.

The V gene is TRBV19, the J gene TRBJ1-5; no clear D gene. Germline V gene sequence: CDR1 LNHDA, CDR2 SQIVND (reference sequence). The CDR3 covers 13 residues. The ends were cut back, 5 bases at V and 0 bases at J, with 5 bases in the middle. For the CDR3, the DNA is TGTGCCAGTAGTCTCAGTAGCAATCAGCCCCAGCATTTT. Protein: CASSLSSNQPQHF.

The CDR3 here is CASSSWGLTEAFF. CDR3 nucleotide sequence: TGTGCCAGCAGTTCATGGGGGCTTACTGAAGCTTTCTTT. The gene calls are TRBV28 and TRBJ1-1; possible D gene TRBD1, 6 bases. V was pared by 4 bases and J by 5 bases, with 11 bases between. The CDR3 covers 13 residues. The germline CDR1 and CDR2 sequences are MDHEN and SYDVKM.

This chain links TRBV9 with TRBJ1-1; 9 nucleotides agree with TRBD1. CDR3 length: 18 amino acids. V shed 3 bases and J 0 bases; nucleotides not matched to a gene: 12. Germline CDR1 reads SGDLS; CDR2 reads YYNGEE. Here the CDR3 reads CASSGPGQGRFMNTEAFF. In DNA, the CDR3 is TGTGCCAGCAGCGGACCGGGACAGGGACGTTTCATGAACACTGAAGCTTTCTTT.

The chain is built from TRBV5-4 and TRBJ2-5; 10 bases map to TRBD2. Germline lookup yields CDR1 SGHNT and CDR2 YYREEE (reference sequence). The CDR3 runs 16 residues. With 4 bases clipped from V and 7 bases from J, the junction kept 13 bases outside the gene matches. The CDR3 sequence: CASSPGSASGGVTQYF. The CDR3 region has the DNA TGTGCCAGCAGCCCAGGTTCGGCTAGCGGGGGAGTGACCCAGTACTTC.

The genes are TRBV5-1 and TRBJ2-2; a possible D gene is TRBD1 (6 bases). The germline CDR1 and CDR2 sequences are SGHRS and YFSETQ. The CDR3 length is 17 residues. The V and J ends lost 4 bases and 6 bases respectively, with 22 bases between them. The chain's CDR3 is CASSRSTGTPTPGELFF. CDR3 DNA sequence: TGCGCCAGCAGCCGTAGCACAGGGACCCCAACCCCCGGGGAGCTGTTTTTT.

The CDR3 here is CASSTSLSGRAVEQFF. The CDR3 nucleotides are TGTGCCAGCAGTACGTCCCTTAGCGGGAGGGCCGTTGAGCAGTTCTTC. This chain connects TRBV27 to TRBJ2-1, with 11 bases that match TRBD2. The CDR3 contains 16 residues. In germline, CDR1 is MNHEY, CDR2 SMNVEV (reference sequence). V was clipped by 5 bases and J by 9 bases; unmatched bases: 12.

The count of this clone is one. The V and J genes are TRBV7-9 and TRBJ2-1; D perhaps matches TRBD1 (6 bases). The CDR3 totals 14 residues. Trimming cost V 5 bases and J 0 bases, with 8 bases left between them. Germline assignment: CDR1 SEHNR and CDR2 FQNEAQ (reference sequence). CDR3 DNA sequence: TGTGCCAGCAGCACAGGGTTCTCCTACAATGAGCAGTTCTTC. Translated, it gives CASSTGFSYNEQFF.

V and J are TRBV3-1 (or the pseudogene TRBV3-2) and TRBJ1-2; 7 nucleotides line up with TRBD1. Germline CDR1 is LGHDT and CDR2 is YNNKEL (reference sequence). V gave up 0 bases and J gave up 4 bases; unmatched junction bases: 8. This CDR3 region has 16 residues. The DNA for the CDR3 is TGTGCCAGCAGCCAAGATTGGCAGGGGGATGTCTATGGCTACACCTTC. Its translation is CASSQDWQGDVYGYTF.

The chain uses TRBV7-8 and TRBJ1-2; D unresolved. With 10 bases removed from V and 6 bases from J, the gap between germline ends came to 18 bases. This CDR3 contains 13 residues. CDR1 is SGHVS, CDR2 FQNEAQ, per germline. CDR3 nucleotide sequence: TGTGCCACCACTTCCGATCGGAGAAATGGCTACACCTTC. This gives the protein CATTSDRRNGYTF.

The chain links TRBV28 to TRBJ2-4; 8 bases match TRBD2. This CDR3 is built from 12 residues. In germline, CDR1 is MDHEN, CDR2 SYDVKM. J gave up 3 bases and V 10 bases, and 2 bases lay outside the gene matches. The CDR3 nucleotides read TGTGCCACTCGGGAGGGCAAAAACATTCAGTACTTC. Its protein product is CATREGKNIQYF. The whole variable domain, remainder taken from reference TRBV28 and TRBJ2-4, is DVKVTQSSRYLVKRTGEKVFLECVQDMDHENMFWYRQDPGLGLRLIYFSYDVKMKEKGDIPEGYSVSREKKERFSLILESASTNQTSMYLCATREGKNIQYFGAGTRLSVL.

This sequence joins TRBV19 and TRBJ2-1; 7 positions match TRBD2. V lost 8 bases, J lost 6 bases, and 10 bases stayed unmatched. This CDR3 has 14 residues. The V gene's germline CDR1 is LNHDA and CDR2 SQIVND (reference sequence). The CDR3 DNA follows: TGTGCCAGTTCCACTCTGGGGGGGTCCAATGAGCAGTTCTTC. Its protein is CASSTLGGSNEQFF.

The CDR3 DNA sequence: TGTGCCAGCAGCTCGACAGGGATCAACACCGGGGAGCTGTTTTTT. Residues: CASSSTGINTGELFF. The V and J genes are TRBV7-6 and TRBJ2-2; 7 bases align to TRBD1. The CDR3 loop spans 15 amino acids. Losses at the gene ends were 4 bases for V and 2 bases for J; bases not matched to a gene: 4. Germline values: CDR1 SGHVS, CDR2 FNYEAQ. Complete variable domain (other parts from reference TRBV7-6 and TRBJ2-2): GAGVSQSPRYKVTKRGQDVALRCDPISGHVSLYWYRQALGQGPEFLTYFNYEAQQDKSGLPNDRFSAERPEGSISTLTIQRTEQRDSAMYRCASSSTGINTGELFFGEGSRLTVL.

The rearrangement joins TRBV9 to TRBJ1-2; D is unclear. With 6 bases removed from V and 4 bases from J, the gap between germline ends came to 13 bases. The length of the CDR3 is 13 residues. Germline values: CDR1 SGDLS, CDR2 YYNGEE. This CDR3 reads CASTEGSTYGYTF. The DNA of the CDR3 is TGTGCCAGCACCGAAGGGAGTACCTATGGCTACACCTTC.

The genes are TRBV19 and TRBJ2-7; maybe TRBD1 (6 bases). Per germline, CDR1 LNHDA and CDR2 SQIVND (reference sequence). This CDR3 region has 16 residues. Trimming took off 5 bases at V and 3 bases at J, with 20 bases between the two ends. For the CDR3, the DNA is TGTGCCAGTAGTGACAACCTACAGGGACCCTACTACGAGCAGTACTTC. Encoded protein: CASSDNLQGPYYEQYF.